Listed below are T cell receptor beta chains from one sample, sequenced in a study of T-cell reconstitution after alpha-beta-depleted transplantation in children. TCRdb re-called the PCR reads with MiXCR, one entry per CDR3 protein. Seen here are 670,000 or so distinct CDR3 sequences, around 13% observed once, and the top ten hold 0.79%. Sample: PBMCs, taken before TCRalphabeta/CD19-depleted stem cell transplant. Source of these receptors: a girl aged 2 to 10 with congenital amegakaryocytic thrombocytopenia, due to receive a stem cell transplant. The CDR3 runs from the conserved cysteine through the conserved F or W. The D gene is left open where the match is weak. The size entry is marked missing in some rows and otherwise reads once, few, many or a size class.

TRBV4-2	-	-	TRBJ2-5	TGTGCCAGCAGCCAAGAAGGGGGGGTCCAAGAGACCCAGTACTTC	CASSQEGGVQETQYF
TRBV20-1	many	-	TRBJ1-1	TGCAGTGCTAGGCATAGGGTGAACACTGAAGCTTTCTTT	CSARHRVNTEAFF
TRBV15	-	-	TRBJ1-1	TGTGCCACCAGCAGAGATCCTCGGAGTGGCACTGAAGCTTTCTTT	CATSRDPRSGTEAFF
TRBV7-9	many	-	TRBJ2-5	TGTGCCAGCAGCACCCAAGTCGGAGAGACCCAGTACTTC	CASSTQVGETQYF
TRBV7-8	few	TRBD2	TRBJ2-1	TGTGCCAGCAGCTCCCAAGGCGGGAGGGAAAATGAGCAGTTCTTC	CASSSQGGRENEQFF
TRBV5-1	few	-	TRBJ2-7	TGCGCCAGCAGCTTGGATGGTCCGGAGTCCGAGCAGTACTTC	CASSLDGPESEQYF
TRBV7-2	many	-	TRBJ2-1	TGTGCCAGCAGCCTCGTCGTTGTAGGGGGGTACGATGAGCAGTTCTTC	CASSLVVVGGYDEQFF
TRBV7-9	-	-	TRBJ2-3	TGTGCCAGCAGCTTACCGGCCGCGGATACGCAGTATTTT	CASSLPAADTQYF
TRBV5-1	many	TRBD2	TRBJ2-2	TGCGCCAGCTTGGCCGAGTCTAGCGGCCCTCCCGGGGAGCTGTTTTTT	CASLAESSGPPGELFF
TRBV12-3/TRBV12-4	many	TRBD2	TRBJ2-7	TGTGCCAGCAGTTTAGTGACTAGCGGGAGGTATGCCATTCACGAGCAGTACTTC	CASSLVTSGRYAIHEQYF
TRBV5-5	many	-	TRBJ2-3	TGTGCCAGCGCCGCCAGCGGGAGCACAGATACGCAGTATTTT	CASAASGSTDTQYF
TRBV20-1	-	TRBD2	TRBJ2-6	TGCAGTGCTTCGGGGGGGTCTGGGGCCAACGTCCTGACTTTC	CSASGGSGANVLTF
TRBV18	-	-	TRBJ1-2	TGTGCCAGCTCACGAACCGGGACGGGAGCACGGACTGGCTACACCTTC	CASSRTGTGARTGYTF
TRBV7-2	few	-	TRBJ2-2	TGTGCCAGCAGCCCGCGGGCCACGAACACCGGGGAGCTGTTTTTT	CASSPRATNTGELFF
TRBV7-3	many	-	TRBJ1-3	TGTGCCAGCAGCTTAGGGGGAGCGAGTGGAAACACCATATATTTT	CASSLGGASGNTIYF
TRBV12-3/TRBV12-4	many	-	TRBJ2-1	TGTGCCAGCAGTTTCGGGGGCTATGAGCAGTTCTTC	CASSFGGYEQFF
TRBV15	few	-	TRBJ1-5	TGTGCCACCAGCAGAGATCTGCTAGGAGCAAGCAATCAGCCCCAGCATTTT	CATSRDLLGASNQPQHF
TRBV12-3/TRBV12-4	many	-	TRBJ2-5	TGTGCCAGCAGTTTAGGTGTTGGTTTGGAGACCCAGTACTTC	CASSLGVGLETQYF
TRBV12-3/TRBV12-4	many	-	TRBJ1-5	TGTGCCAGCAGCCTCGGACAGATAAGCAATCAGCCCCAGCATTTT	CASSLGQISNQPQHF
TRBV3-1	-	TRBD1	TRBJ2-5	TGTGCCAGCCGCCGCGGACAGGGGAGGAAGACCCAGTACTTC	CASRRGQGRKTQYF
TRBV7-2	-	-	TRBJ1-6	TGTGCCAGCAGCCCAGGGTTCTTGAATTCACCCCTCCACTTT	CASSPGFLNSPLHF
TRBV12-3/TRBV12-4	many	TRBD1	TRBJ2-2	TGTGCCATCCCCCGGGACAGGGAATACACCGGGGAGCTGTTTTTT	CAIPRDREYTGELFF
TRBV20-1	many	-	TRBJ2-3	TGCAGTGCTAGAGCCTTGCATTCCGAAGGCACAGATACGCAGTATTTT	CSARALHSEGTDTQYF
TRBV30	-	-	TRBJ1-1	TGTGCCTGGAATGTCGGCAGGGTAATTGCTGAAGCTTTCTTT	CAWNVGRVIAEAFF
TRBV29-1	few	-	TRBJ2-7	TGCAGCGCCTCAGACGCAAATTCCTACGAGCAGTACTTC	CSASDANSYEQYF
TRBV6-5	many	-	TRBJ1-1	TGTGCCAGCAGTTACGGTAGCTACAACACTGAAGCTTTCTTT	CASSYGSYNTEAFF
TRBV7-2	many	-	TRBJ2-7	TGTGCCAGCAGCTTAGCATTTCCTTTGACATCTAGAGAGCAGTACTTC	CASSLAFPLTSREQYF
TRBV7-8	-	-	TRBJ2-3	TGTGCCAGCAGCTTAGCCGGCACTGGTACGCAGTATTTT	CASSLAGTGTQYF
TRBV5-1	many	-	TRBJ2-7	TGCGCCAGCAGCTTTGAGGCCGAGCAGTACTTC	CASSFEAEQYF
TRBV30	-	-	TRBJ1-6	TGTGCCTGGAGCCCAATAGACAGAGGCGATTCACCCCTCCACTTT	CAWSPIDRGDSPLHF
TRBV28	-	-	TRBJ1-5	TGTGCTGTCGGGTATAGCAATCAGCCCCAGCATTTT	CAVGYSNQPQHF
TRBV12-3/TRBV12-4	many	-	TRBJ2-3	TGTGCCAGCAGTGGGACATGGGTCGCAGATACGCAGTATTTT	CASSGTWVADTQYF
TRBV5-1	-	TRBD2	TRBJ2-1	TGCGCCAGCAGTGCGGTAGGCGGGAGACGTGAGCAGTTCTTC	CASSAVGGRREQFF
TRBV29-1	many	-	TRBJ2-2	TGCAGCGTTGAACAGTTTAACACCGGGGAGCTGTTTTTT	CSVEQFNTGELFF
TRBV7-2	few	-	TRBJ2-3	TGTGCCAGCAGCCAGGGACTCCGCCCAGATACGCAGTATTTT	CASSQGLRPDTQYF
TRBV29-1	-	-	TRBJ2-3	TGCAGCGTTGAAGAAGCGGCTAGCGGCACAGATACGCAGTATTTT	CSVEEAASGTDTQYF
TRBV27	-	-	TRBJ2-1	TGTGCCAGACAGCAGCCCAATGAGCAGTTCTTC	CARQQPNEQFF